This is a list of T cell receptor beta chains from one sample in a study of blood T cells in healthy people across ages. One entry per CDR3 protein, called by TCRdb with MiXCR from the 5' RACE reads. The sample includes 500,000 to 550,000 distinct CDR3 sequences, around 24% of them seen just once. This sample was also put to use in a study of T cells of mothers and their children.

Sequenced input: blood. The receptors stem from a boy between 10 and 17 years old in good health. The CDR3 runs from the conserved cysteine through the conserved F or W. The D gene is left open where the match is weak. Size is omitted from some rows. Given values are once, few, many or a class for expanded clones.

TRBJ2-5,17,TRBV7-2,-,TRBD2,TGTGCCAGCAGCCTGGGGCGGGTGACTAGCGTAGGAGAGACCCAGTACTTC,CASSLGRVTSVGETQYF
TRBJ2-2,16,TRBV24-1,-,TRBD1,TGTGCCACCAGTGATTTCGTCACAGGGGAGACCGGGGAGCTGTTTTTT,CATSDFVTGETGELFF
TRBJ2-1,14,TRBV20-1,few,TRBD2,TGCAGTGCTCAACTAGCGGACTCCTACAATGAGCAGTTCTTC,CSAQLADSYNEQFF
TRBJ2-5,14,TRBV15,-,-,TGTGCCACCAGCAGACGACAGGTCGAGGAGACCCAGTACTTC,CATSRRQVEETQYF
TRBJ2-1,17,TRBV7-8,-,-,TGTGCCAGCAGCTTAAATTTTGGCTTACCTCCCTACAAAGAGCAGTTCTTC,CASSLNFGLPPYKEQFF
TRBJ2-5,12,TRBV6-1,-,-,TGTGCCAGCACCTACAGCCACAATGAGCGGTTCTTC,CASTYSHNERFF
TRBJ1-1,15,TRBV3-1,few,-,TGTGCCAGCAGCCACACGGCAGGGAGGGGGACTGAAGCTTTCTTT,CASSHTAGRGTEAFF
TRBJ2-7,11,TRBV12-3/TRBV12-4,many,TRBD1,TGTGCCAGCAGGACAGGGGGCGAGCAGTACTTC,CASRTGGEQYF
TRBJ1-3,16,TRBV2,few,-,TGTGCCAGCAGTCAATATTCGACAAAATCTGGAAACACCATATATTTT,CASSQYSTKSGNTIYF
TRBJ2-7,14,TRBV20-1,-,-,TGCAGTGCTTACCGGGATCCGTACCTCTACGAGCAGTACTTC,CSAYRDPYLYEQYF
TRBJ1-2,16,TRBV6-1,-,TRBD1,TGTGCCAGCAGTCCTGGACAGGGAGGACTTTATAATGGCTACACCTTC,CASSPGQGGLYNGYTF
TRBJ2-1,14,TRBV20-1,-,-,TGCAGTGCTCCTTGGACTGGCGCCTACAATGAGCAGTTCTTC,CSAPWTGAYNEQFF
TRBJ1-4,15,TRBV27,few,TRBD1,TGTGCCAGCGGTTCGGGACAGGTGGCTAATGAAAAACTGTTTTTT,CASGSGQVANEKLFF
TRBJ2-6,16,TRBV27,few,TRBD1,TGTGCCATCAGGACAGGTTCAGGGTCTGGGGCCAACGTCCTGACTTTC,CAIRTGSGSGANVLTF
TRBJ1-2,13,TRBV15,few,-,TGTGCCACCAGCGATTCTAGAGACTATGGCTACACCTTC,CATSDSRDYGYTF
TRBJ1-5,14,TRBV20-1,few,-,TGCAGTGCTAGTCCGGGTCAGTCTGGCCAGCCCCAGCATTTT,CSASPGQSGQPQHF
TRBJ1-2,14,TRBV5-4,-,TRBD1,TGTGCCAGCAGCCGTACAGGGGGGGACTATGGCTACACCTTC,CASSRTGGDYGYTF
TRBJ2-7,13,TRBV2,few,-,TGTGCCAGCAGTGAACCAGCGCACTACGAGCAGTACTTC,CASSEPAHYEQYF
TRBJ2-1,18,TRBV5-1,once,TRBD2,TGCGCCAGCAGCTTGTTTCTAGCGGGAGGGCCGCGGTACAATGAGCAGTTCTTC,CASSLFLAGGPRYNEQFF
TRBJ2-7,15,TRBV9,-,-,TGTGCCAGCAGCGTAGGAGCAGAATTCTCCTACGAGCGGTACTTC,CASSVGAEFSYERYF
TRBJ2-3,17,TRBV4-3,few,TRBD1,TGCGCCAGCAGCCCGGGACAGGGGATTGGATCCCCAGATACGCAGTATTTT,CASSPGQGIGSPDTQYF
TRBJ2-1,13,TRBV20-1,-,TRBD2,TGCAGTGCTAGGGGGACTAGCGGGAGTGGGCAGTTCTTC,CSARGTSGSGQFF
TRBJ2-6,15,TRBV12-3/TRBV12-4,many,-,TGTGCCAGCAGTTTTCAAGCCTCTGGGGCCAACGTCCTGACTTTC,CASSFQASGANVLTF
TRBJ2-1,18,TRBV6-1,-,-,TGTGCCAGCAGTCCTACAACGAGCCTGAGCTTCTCCTACAATGAGCAGTTCTTC,CASSPTTSLSFSYNEQFF
TRBJ2-5,14,TRBV9,-,-,TGTGCCAGCAGCGCCCGGAAGGAGGGGGAGACCCAGTACTTC,CASSARKEGETQYF
TRBJ1-2,17,TRBV6-5,-,-,TGTGCCAGCAGTTACAAAATAAGGAGGCCATTAATCGCGGGCTACACCTTC,CASSYKIRRPLIAGYTF
TRBJ2-7,14,TRBV5-6,-,TRBD2,TGTGCCAGCAGCTGGGGGACTATTCCCTACGAGCAGTACTTC,CASSWGTIPYEQYF
TRBJ2-7,17,TRBV10-3,-,-,TGTGCCATCAGTGAGTCGACACTCCGTGGGAGAAACGACGAGCAGTACTTC,CAISESTLRGRNDEQYF
TRBJ1-1,8,TRBV7-2,-,-,TGTGCCAGCAGCTGGGGTTTCTTT,CASSWGFF
TRBJ1-1,17,TRBV5-1,-,TRBD1,TGCGCCAGCAGCTTCCCCGGGACAGGGGCTCGGAACACTGAAGCTTTCTTT,CASSFPGTGARNTEAFF
TRBJ2-3,11,TRBV20-1,few,-,TGCAGTGCTATCATAGGCGATACGCAGTATTTT,CSAIIGDTQYF
TRBJ2-7,19,TRBV4-1,-,TRBD1,TGCGCCAGCAGCCAAGATAGTCTTGGGCTATGGGACAGCTCCTACGAGCAGTACTTC,CASSQDSLGLWDSSYEQYF
TRBJ1-4,15,TRBV13,-,TRBD1,TGTGCCAGCAGCACCAGACAGGGGACTAATGAAAAACTGTTTTTT,CASSTRQGTNEKLFF